Detailed here is one TCR beta chain. Its antigen remains unidentified. This specimen belongs to a study of T cell responses to AZD1222 COVID-19 vaccine. Per the germline V gene, CDR1 is MDHEN and CDR2 is SYDVKM. This CDR3 contains 14 residues. V was pared by 8 bases and J by 4 bases, with 15 bases between. Study-wide points: Vaccine-associated CD4 TCRs ranged over spike, dominating at 160-218 and 743-854. Recipients of AZD1222 seropositive at baseline numbered only 5 to 7. Repertoires were sampled only after the peak T cell response.

Combined were second doses at about 4 or about 12 weeks. Profiling relied on immunoSEQ multiplex PCR, and the TCRdb table lists in-frame clones only, not all of them. This table holds 90,000 to 100,000 clones, roughly 85% found once. The starting material was peripheral blood, obtained 28 days after the second AZD1222 dose. The clonotype was recovered from an adult who received the AZD1222 COVID-19 vaccine. V is TRBV28 and J is TRBJ1-5; unclear D gene. The CDR3, as DNA: TGTGCCAGCGGCCGGAGTCTGGCTAATCAGCCCCAGCATTTT. As protein: CASGRSLANQPQHF.